One and the same sample provided the 18 T cell receptor beta chains below, sequenced in a study of blood T cells in healthy people across ages. Together with a sample-barcoded 5' primer, a J-beta primer mix was included in a second PCR lasting roughly 6 to 12 cycles. TCRdb itself ran the 5' RACE reads through MiXCR, one entry per CDR3 protein. The sample shows some 920,000 distinct CDR3 sequences, 51% of them seen only once. Sequenced input: blood. The receptor source for this set is a woman aged 60 to 75 in good health.

This clonotype was picked up a small number of times. V and J are TRBV25-1 and TRBJ2-3; 10 bases map to TRBD2. The CDR3 is 15 residues long. The junction had 7 bases not matched to a gene; V was cut back by 2 bases and J by 8 bases. The germline V gene encodes CDR1 MGHDK and CDR2 SYGVNS. The CDR3 sequence: CASSEGKLAGTTQYF. The CDR3, as DNA: TGTGCCAGCAGTGAAGGGAAACTAGCGGGAACTACGCAGTATTTT.

This clonotype was observed a handful of times. J is TRBJ2-7 and V is TRBV4-1; D possibly corresponds to TRBD2 (6 bases). The V and J ends lost 3 bases and 2 bases respectively, with 11 bases between them. The CDR3 is 14 residues long. CDR1 and CDR2 from the germline V gene are MGHRA and YSYEKL. Written as DNA, the CDR3 is TGCGCCAGCAGCCACCCGGGGGTTGCCTACGAGCAGTACTTC. This sequence encodes CASSHPGVAYEQYF.

CDR3 in DNA: TGTGCTAGTGGTTTGGGGGACAATGAGCAGTACTTC. It codes for CASGLGDNEQYF. The chain recombines TRBV12-5 with TRBJ2-5; possible D gene TRBD1, 6 bases. The ends were cut back, 1 base at V and 11 bases at J, with 11 bases in the middle. The V gene's germline CDR1 is LGHNT and CDR2 FRNRAP. The CDR3 is 12 residues long.

The table lists this clonotype with a count of one. The chain uses TRBV10-3 and TRBJ1-1, with D hard to call. Germline CDR1 reads ENHRY; CDR2 reads SYGVKD. The CDR3 is 13 amino acids. V lost 6 bases to trimming and J lost 0 bases, with 8 bases between them. CDR3 DNA sequence: TGTGCCATCAGGACGACACTGAACACTGAAGCTTTCTTT. Translated, it gives CAIRTTLNTEAFF.

The chain uses TRBV7-2 and TRBJ2-7, with D perhaps TRBD2 (5 bases). The CDR3 has 17 residues. V was trimmed by 5 bases and J by 0 bases, leaving 20 bases between them. Germline values: CDR1 SGHTA, CDR2 FQGNSA. CDR3 DNA sequence: TGTGCCAGCAGCCCCCTCTCGGCGGGCAGGAGCTCCTACGAGCAGTACTTC. Its translation: CASSPLSAGRSSYEQYF.

This chain uses TRBV3-1 with TRBJ2-3, with D tentatively TRBD2 (6 bases). CDR1 and CDR2 from the germline V gene are LGHDT and YNNKEL (reference sequence). This CDR3 spans 17 amino acids. V lost 1 base, J lost 2 bases, and 16 bases lay in between. The chain's CDR3 is CASSQALVGGFTDTQYF. CDR3 sequence (DNA): TGTGCCAGCAGCCAAGCATTAGTGGGGGGTTTCACAGATACGCAGTATTTT.

This clonotype has a count of ten or more. The chain links TRBV12-3 or TRBV12-4 to TRBJ2-5, with 7 positions matching TRBD1. The ends lost 5 bases at V and 4 bases at J; junction bases unmatched: 7. The CDR3 consists of 14 residues. CDR3 DNA sequence: TGTGCCAGCAGTCTTAGACAGGGCGGAGAGACCCAGTACTTC. It translates to CASSLRQGGETQYF.

This clonotype was observed a single time. This sequence joins TRBV12-3 or TRBV12-4 and TRBJ2-5, with 9 bases that match TRBD2. Matching the DNA end better, TRBJ2-7 makes the J call doubtful. The CDR3 has 13 residues. The DNA for the CDR3 is TGTGCCAGCAGACCTAGCGGGACGTCCGAGCAGTACTTC. It translates to CASRPSGTSEQYF.

Only a few counts were recorded for this clonotype. CDR3 bases: TGTGCCAGCAGCGAGGGACAGGGGGCTTCATACGAGCAGTACTTC. Its protein is CASSEGQGASYEQYF. The chain recombines TRBV9 with TRBJ2-7, with TRBD1 matching 12 bases. This CDR3 is built from 15 residues. The J segment lost 4 bases and the V segment lost 3 bases, leaving 5 bases of the junction unmatched. The germline gives CDR1 SGDLS, CDR2 YYNGEE.

This clonotype was detected ten times or more. The V call is TRBV24-1, the J call TRBJ2-5; possibly TRBD1 for D (6 bases). Trimming removed 6 bases from V and 3 bases from J, with 10 bases in between. The V gene's germline CDR1 is KGHDR and CDR2 SFDVKD. CDR3 size: 13 residues. Here the CDR3 reads CATSSGGKETQYF. CDR3 in DNA: TGTGCCACCAGTTCTGGGGGCAAAGAGACCCAGTACTTC.

There are a few counts of this clonotype. J is TRBJ2-3 and V is TRBV29-1; 11 bases line up with TRBD2. CDR3 length: 16 residues. The J segment lost 0 bases and the V segment lost 5 bases, leaving 7 bases of the junction unmatched. Looked up from germline, CDR1 is SQVTM and CDR2 is ANQGSEA. CDR3 in DNA: TGCAGCGTTACAACGGGACTAGCGGCTAGCACAGATACGCAGTATTTT. It codes for CSVTTGLAASTDTQYF.

CDR3 in amino acids: CSARDLAIYNEQFF. In DNA form, the CDR3 reads TGCAGTGCTAGAGACCTAGCGATCTACAATGAGCAGTTCTTC. The chain links TRBV20-1 to TRBJ2-1; possible D gene TRBD2, 6 bases. The CDR3 length is 14 residues. V shed 0 bases and J shed 3 bases, with 9 bases lying between them. From germline, CDR1 is DFQATT and CDR2 SNEGSKA (reference sequence).

This clonotype was counted a single time. The rearrangement joins TRBV5-1 to TRBJ2-3, with D perhaps matching TRBD2 (5 bases). CDR1 is SGHRS, CDR2 YFSETQ, per germline. The ends were cut back, 4 bases at V and 1 base at J, with 13 bases in the middle. The CDR3 extends over 15 amino acids. DNA of the CDR3: TGCGCCAGCAGCCCGTACGCGGGTGGCACAGATACGCAGTATTTT. Its translation: CASSPYAGGTDTQYF.

This chain links TRBV9 with TRBJ2-3; 7 nucleotides align to TRBD2. The CDR3 has 14 residues. The V gene end was trimmed by 3 bases and the J gene end by 2 bases; junction bases not matched to a gene: 3. The germline V gene encodes CDR1 SGDLS and CDR2 YYNGEE. In DNA form, the CDR3 reads TGTGCCAGCAGCGCCAGCGGGGACACAGATACGCAGTATTTT. Translating it yields CASSASGDTDTQYF.

CDR3 sequence (DNA): TGCGCCAGCAGCCAAGCGAGCGGGACCTTCTTCACAGATACGCAGTATTTT. Amino acids: CASSQASGTFFTDTQYF. The chain uses TRBV4-1 and TRBJ2-3; the match to TRBD2 covers 7 bases. Trimming took 1 base from V and 2 from J; bases not matched to a gene: 9. The CDR3 totals 17 residues. In germline, CDR1 is MGHRA, CDR2 YSYEKL.

This clonotype was counted a few times. The chain links TRBV3-1 to TRBJ1-2, with 7 bases lining up with TRBD1. The germline CDR1 and CDR2 sequences are LGHDT and YNNKEL (reference sequence). The CDR3 totals 16 residues. V lost 3 bases, J lost 8 bases, and 15 bases stayed unmatched. Here the CDR3 reads CASSQQGDLRRRGYTF. The CDR3 DNA reads TGTGCCAGCAGCCAGCAGGGGGATTTAAGAAGAAGGGGCTACACCTTC.

This clonotype was detected once. The gene calls are TRBV6-5 and TRBJ2-3, with TRBD2 matching 7 bases. With 3 bases clipped from V and 2 bases from J, the junction kept 2 bases outside the gene matches. CDR1 and CDR2 (germline): MNHEY, SVGAGI. This CDR3 comprises 14 residues. The DNA for the CDR3 is TGTGCCAGCAGTTATCTAGCGGTCACAGATACGCAGTATTTT. This codes for CASSYLAVTDTQYF.

The V call is TRBV9, the J call TRBJ2-5; the D gene could be TRBD1 or TRBD2 (5 bases each). Trimming removed 0 bases at V and 1 base at J, with 10 bases between. CDR3 length: 15 amino acids. Germline CDR1 reads SGDLS; CDR2 reads YYNGEE. The CDR3 DNA reads as TGTGCCAGCAGCGTAGAAGGGACGGCCCAAGAGACCCAGTACTTC. Amino acids: CASSVEGTAQETQYF.